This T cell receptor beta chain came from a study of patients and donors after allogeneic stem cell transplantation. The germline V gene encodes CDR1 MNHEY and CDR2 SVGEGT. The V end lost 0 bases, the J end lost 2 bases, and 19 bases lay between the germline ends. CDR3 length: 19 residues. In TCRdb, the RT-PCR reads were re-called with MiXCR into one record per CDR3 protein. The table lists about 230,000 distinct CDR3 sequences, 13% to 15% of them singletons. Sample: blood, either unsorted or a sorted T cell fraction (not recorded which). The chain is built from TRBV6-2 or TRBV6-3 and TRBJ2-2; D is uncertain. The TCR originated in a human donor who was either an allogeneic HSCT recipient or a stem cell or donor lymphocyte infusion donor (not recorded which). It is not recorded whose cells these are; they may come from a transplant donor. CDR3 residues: CASSYSIGAGRVNTGELFF. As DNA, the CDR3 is TGTGCCAGCAGTTACTCGATAGGTGCAGGAAGGGTAAACACCGGGGAGCTGTTTTTT.